The 18 T cell receptor beta chains below come from one sample, sequenced in a study of blood T cell repertoires in COVID-19. Measured with immunoSEQ multiplex PCR; TCRdb has only the in-frame clones, and not every one. The repertoire has around 20,000 clones, 70% to 90% of them found once; the top ten carry over 9.5%. Input material: peripheral blood. These receptors were taken from a human donor in a cohort sampled during active COVID-19.

This clone occurred a few times. V is TRBV2 and J is TRBJ1-6; tentative D call: TRBD1 (5 bases). CDR1 and CDR2 from the germline V gene are SNHLY and FYNNEI. This CDR3 region has 14 residues. V was cut by 6 bases and J by 0 bases, with 6 bases left in between. For the CDR3, the DNA is TGTGCCAGCAGACAGGACTCCTATAATTCACCCCTCCACTTT. Translation: CASRQDSYNSPLHF.

This clone was seen a few times. The chain joins TRBV18 to TRBJ1-5, with a weak D call TRBD1 (6 bases). Trimming pared 6 bases from V and 3 bases from J, leaving 12 bases between. From germline, CDR1 is KGHSH and CDR2 LQKENI. The CDR3 covers 14 residues. CDR3 sequence: CASSQGQNNQPQHF. The CDR3 nucleotides are TGTGCCAGCTCTCAAGGACAGAACAATCAGCCCCAGCATTTT.

This sequence joins TRBV5-4 and TRBJ2-5; 8 bases match TRBD2. CDR1 SGHNT and CDR2 YYREEE come from the germline V gene (reference sequence). The junction had 6 bases not matched to a gene; V was cut back by 4 bases and J by 4 bases. The CDR3 has 14 amino acids. CDR3 protein: CASSQAGVGETQYF. The CDR3 nucleotides read TGTGCCAGCAGCCAAGCGGGAGTGGGAGAGACCCAGTACTTC.

V usage is TRBV20-1 and J usage is TRBJ1-1; TRBD1 aligns across 8 bases. The CDR3 extends over 15 amino acids. V gave up 3 bases and J gave up 5 bases; unmatched junction bases: 11. Germline CDR1 DFQATT, CDR2 SNEGSKA (reference sequence). This CDR3 is CSASQAGGSKTEAFF. In DNA, the CDR3 is TGCAGTGCTAGTCAGGCAGGGGGCAGTAAGACTGAAGCTTTCTTT.

V is TRBV5-1 and J is TRBJ2-3; the D is unclear. Trimming removed 5 bases at V and 9 bases at J, with 13 bases between. Germline CDR1 is SGHRS and CDR2 is YFSETQ. The CDR3 totals 12 residues. CDR3 amino acids: CASRTAYGTQYF. The CDR3 DNA sequence: TGCGCCAGCAGGACTGCCTATGGGACGCAGTATTTT.

This rearrangement joins TRBV18 to TRBJ1-1, with 9 bases aligning to TRBD1. Trimming removed 4 bases from V and 3 bases from J; junction bases left unmatched: 9. The CDR3 is 16 residues long. Germline V gives CDR1 KGHSH, CDR2 LQKENI. The CDR3 spells CASSQGGQGWDTEAFF. The CDR3 DNA sequence: TGTGCCAGCTCACAAGGGGGACAGGGCTGGGACACTGAAGCTTTCTTT.

The rearrangement uses TRBV3-1 (or the pseudogene TRBV3-2) and TRBJ2-7; 9 bases align to TRBD2. V gave up 1 base and J gave up 5 bases; unmatched junction bases: 6. Germline CDR1 LGHDT, CDR2 YNNKEL (reference sequence). This CDR3 is 15 amino acids long. Written as DNA, the CDR3 is TGTGCCAGCAGCCAAGGGGGGACTAGCTCTGACGAGCAGTACTTC. Residues: CASSQGGTSSDEQYF.

This sequence joins TRBV5-4 and TRBJ2-2, with D perhaps matching TRBD2 (6 bases). The V end lost 5 bases, the J end lost 1 base, and 12 bases lay between the germline ends. The CDR3 contains 15 residues. Germline lookup yields CDR1 SGHNT and CDR2 YYREEE (reference sequence). The CDR3 region has the DNA TGTGCCAGCAGGCGGGACTCAGTGAACACCGGGGAGCTGTTTTTT. Translating gives CASRRDSVNTGELFF.

J is TRBJ1-1 and V is TRBV9, with 7 bases that match TRBD1. The CDR3 is 13 residues long. From germline, CDR1 is SGDLS and CDR2 YYNGEE. V lost 4 bases and J lost 11; bases outside the gene matches: 11. DNA of the CDR3: TGTGCCAGCAGCATCGGGGGCAGGGGGGCCGCTTTCTTT. It is translated as CASSIGGRGAAFF.

This rearrangement joins TRBV18 to TRBJ1-6, with 8 bases lining up with TRBD1. Germline V gene data show CDR1 as KGHSH and CDR2 as LQKENI. This CDR3 has 15 amino acids. The J segment lost 10 bases and the V segment lost 4 bases, leaving 9 bases of the junction unmatched. CDR3 coding DNA: TGTGCCAGCTCACGCCACAGGGGGGCGGAATCACCCCTCCACTTT. It codes for CASSRHRGAESPLHF. The complete variable domain, with remaining parts taken from reference TRBV18 and TRBJ1-6, reads NAGVMQNPRHLVRRRGQEARLRCSPMKGHSHVYWYRQLPEEGLKFMVYLQKENIIDESGMPKERFSAEFPKEGPSILRIQQVVRGDSAAYFCASSRHRGAESPLHFGNGTRLTVT.

The V gene is TRBV5-1, the J gene TRBJ2-7, with TRBD2 matching over 7 bases. Germline V lookup: CDR1 SGHRS, CDR2 YFSETQ. The CDR3 has 15 residues. The junction had 12 bases not matched to a gene; V was cut back by 3 bases and J by 6 bases. The CDR3 DNA sequence: TGCGCCAGCAGCTGGGCGGATGGGGAGGGCGGCGAGCAGTACTTC. Its translation is CASSWADGEGGEQYF.

This clone was counted a single time. This chain connects TRBV7-9 to TRBJ1-1; D is perhaps TRBD1 (6 bases). The ends were cut back, 4 bases at V and 8 bases at J, with 8 bases in the middle. CDR1 is SEHNR and CDR2 is FQNEAQ in the germline V gene (reference sequence). The CDR3 covers 11 residues. The DNA for the CDR3 is TGTGCCAGCAGCTCAACAGGGGAAGCTTTCTTT. Its protein product is CASSSTGEAFF.

This clone was found once. The chain is built from TRBV7-9 and TRBJ2-7; 13 positions agree with TRBD2. V lost 3 bases to trimming and J lost 2 bases; unmatched junction nucleotides: 10. The CDR3 length is 18 residues. The V gene's germline CDR1 is SEHNR and CDR2 FQNEAQ (reference sequence). The DNA of the CDR3 is TGTGCCAGCAGCTTGGAGACTAGCGGGAGGCAACCCACCTACGAGCAGTACTTC. Its translation: CASSLETSGRQPTYEQYF.

This chain links TRBV4-2 with TRBJ1-4, with TRBD1 matching over 10 bases. The germline V gene has CDR1 LGHNA and CDR2 YNFKEQ. Trimming removed 0 bases from V and 0 bases from J; junction bases left unmatched: 13. This CDR3 is 21 amino acids long. The CDR3: CASSQDLGGTGAIATNEKLFF. Written as DNA, the CDR3 is TGTGCCAGCAGCCAAGATCTAGGTGGGACAGGGGCGATTGCAACTAATGAAAAACTGTTTTTT.

The chain has TRBV4-1 and TRBJ2-3; 11 bases align to TRBD2. The CDR3 loop spans 18 amino acids. The V gene end was trimmed by 2 bases and the J gene end by 5 bases; junction bases not matched to a gene: 12. Germline loops: CDR1 MGHRA, CDR2 YSYEKL. CDR3 loop: CASSQSPGLADLRDTQYF. The CDR3 coding sequence is TGCGCCAGCAGCCAATCCCCGGGACTAGCGGATTTAAGAGATACGCAGTATTTT.

This clone was detected once. This chain joins TRBV9 and TRBJ2-1, with 10 bases aligning to TRBD2. The CDR3 sequence is 15 residues long. Losses at the gene ends were 2 bases for V and 3 bases for J; bases not matched to a gene: 2. Germline V lookup: CDR1 SGDLS, CDR2 YYNGEE. The CDR3 bases are TGTGCCAGCAGCGTCCGGACTAGCGGCTACAATGAGCAGTTCTTC. Translated, it gives CASSVRTSGYNEQFF.

The genes are TRBV30 and TRBJ1-1; D ambiguous. Looked up from germline, CDR1 is GTSNPN and CDR2 is SVGIG (reference sequence). Trimming took off 2 bases at V and 2 bases at J, with 6 bases between the two ends. The CDR3 consists of 12 residues. For the CDR3, the DNA is TGTGCCTGGAGTTGGACTAACACTGAAGCTTTCTTT. As protein: CAWSWTNTEAFF.

This chain connects TRBV5-1 to TRBJ2-2, with 8 bases that match TRBD1. CDR3 size: 16 residues. Trimming took 3 bases from V and 5 from J; bases not matched to a gene: 9. Germline CDR1 and CDR2: SGHRS and YFSETQ. The CDR3 nucleotides read TGCGCCAGCAGCTCCGCCCAGGGGGCGCGGACCGGGGAGCTGTTTTTT. Translating gives CASSSAQGARTGELFF.